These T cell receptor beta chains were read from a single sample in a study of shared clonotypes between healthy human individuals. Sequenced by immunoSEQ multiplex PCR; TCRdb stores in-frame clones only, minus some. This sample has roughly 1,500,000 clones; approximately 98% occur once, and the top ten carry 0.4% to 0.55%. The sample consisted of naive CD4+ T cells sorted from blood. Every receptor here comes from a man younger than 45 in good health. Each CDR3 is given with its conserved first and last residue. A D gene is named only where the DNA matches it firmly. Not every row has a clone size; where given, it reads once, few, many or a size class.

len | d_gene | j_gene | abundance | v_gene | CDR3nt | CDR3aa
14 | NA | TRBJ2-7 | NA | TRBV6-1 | TGTGCCAGCAGTAATTCCAGGGGCTTTTACGAGCAGTACTTC | CASSNSRGFYEQYF
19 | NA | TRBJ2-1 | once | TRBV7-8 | TGTGCCAGCAGCCCTGGAGGGTGGGTGGGGGACCTTTTTTACAATGAGCAGTTCTTC | CASSPGGWVGDLFYNEQFF
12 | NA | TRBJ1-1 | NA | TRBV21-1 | TGTGCCAGCAGCAATGAGGGGGTCAGCGCTTTCTTT | CASSNEGVSAFF
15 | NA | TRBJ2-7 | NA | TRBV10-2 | TGCGCCAGCAGTTTTTTTAATGATCTAGCCTACGAGCAGTACTTC | CASSFFNDLAYEQYF
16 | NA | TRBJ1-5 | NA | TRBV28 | TGTGCCAGCATGCCAGGGATGATTAGGAGCAATCAGCCCCAGCATTTT | CASMPGMIRSNQPQHF
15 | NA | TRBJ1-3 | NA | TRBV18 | TGTGCCAGCTCACCAGGGACAAACTCTGGAAACACCATATATTTT | CASSPGTNSGNTIYF
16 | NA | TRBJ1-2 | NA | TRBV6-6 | TGTGCCAGCAGTTTTTTCTCTGACAGGAGTAACTATGGCTACACCTTC | CASSFFSDRSNYGYTF
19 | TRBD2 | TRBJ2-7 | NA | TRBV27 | TGTGCCAGCAGTTTATTTCACCAGCGGGAGATCCGGAGGTACTACGAGCAGTACTTC | CASSLFHQREIRRYYEQYF
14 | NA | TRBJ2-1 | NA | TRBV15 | TGTGCCACCAGCAGAGGACAGGCTGACAATGAGCAGTTCTTC | CATSRGQADNEQFF
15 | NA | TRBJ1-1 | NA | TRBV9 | TGTGCCAGCAGCGTAGATCCGGAAGTGAACACTGAAGCTTTCTTT | CASSVDPEVNTEAFF
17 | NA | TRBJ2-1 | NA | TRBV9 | TGTGCCAGCAGCGCCAGGGCATATACCGGGACCTACAATGAGCAGTTCTTC | CASSARAYTGTYNEQFF
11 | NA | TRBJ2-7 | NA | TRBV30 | TGTGCCTGGGCAGGGGAATACGAGCAGTACTTC | CAWAGEYEQYF
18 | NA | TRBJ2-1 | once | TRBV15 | TGTGCCACCAGCAGAGACTCCTTCAGCCGGAGCCCCGACAATGAGCAGTTCTTC | CATSRDSFSRSPDNEQFF
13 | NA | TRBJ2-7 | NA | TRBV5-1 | TGCGCCAGTAGCCGGGACCCCCCCTACGAGCAGTACTTC | CASSRDPPYEQYF
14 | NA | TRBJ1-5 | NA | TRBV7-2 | TGTGCCAGCAGCCCAACGGGGAGCAATCAGCCCCAGCATTTT | CASSPTGSNQPQHF
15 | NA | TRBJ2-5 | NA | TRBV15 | TGTGCCACCAGCAGAAGGACAGAGTACCAAGAGACCCAGTACTTC | CATSRRTEYQETQYF
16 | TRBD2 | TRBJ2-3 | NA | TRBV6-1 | TGTGCCAGCAGTGAACTGGCGGGAGGATACACAGATACGCAGTATTTT | CASSELAGGYTDTQYF
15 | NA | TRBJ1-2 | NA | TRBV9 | TGTGCCAGCAGCCAGGGACGGCCTGCCTGGAATGGCTACACCTTC | CASSQGRPAWNGYTF
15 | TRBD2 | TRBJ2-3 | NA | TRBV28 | TGTGCCAGCAGGCTAGCGGGAGTTAGGACAGATACGCAGTATTTT | CASRLAGVRTDTQYF
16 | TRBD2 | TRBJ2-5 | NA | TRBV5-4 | TGTGCCAGCAGCTCACCCGGGACTAGCGGCCAAGAGACCCAGTACTTC | CASSSPGTSGQETQYF
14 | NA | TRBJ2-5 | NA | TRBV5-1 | TGCGCCAGCAGCTTGGCCAGAGTAGAAGAGACCCAGTACTTC | CASSLARVEETQYF
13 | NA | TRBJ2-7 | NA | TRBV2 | TGTGCCAGCAGTGGCGGCAGCCCCTACGAGCAGTACTTC | CASSGGSPYEQYF
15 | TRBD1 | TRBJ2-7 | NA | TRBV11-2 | TGTGCCAGCAGCTTAGATCCACAGGGGGTGGGCGAGCAGTACTTC | CASSLDPQGVGEQYF
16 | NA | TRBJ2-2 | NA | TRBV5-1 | TGCGCCAGCAGCTTCGCCGGGACAACGAACACCGGGGAGCTGTTTTTT | CASSFAGTTNTGELFF
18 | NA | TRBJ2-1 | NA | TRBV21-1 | TGTGCCAGCAGCAATCCCCCCTTAGCTAGGACTACCTACAATGAGCAGTTCTTC | CASSNPPLARTTYNEQFF
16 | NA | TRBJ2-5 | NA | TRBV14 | TGTGCCAGCAGCCAAGGGGCCAGACTCCCTCAAGAGACCCAGTACTTC | CASSQGARLPQETQYF
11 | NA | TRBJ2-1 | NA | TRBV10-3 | TGTGCCATCAGTGACGTCAATGAGCAGTTCTTC | CAISDVNEQFF
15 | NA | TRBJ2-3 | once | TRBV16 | TGTGCCAGCAGCCAATTGGGCACAGGAGCTATGGAGCAGTATTTT | CASSQLGTGAMEQYF
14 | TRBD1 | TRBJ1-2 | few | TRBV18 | TGTGCCAGCTCACCACAGACAGGGGACTATGGCTACACCTTC | CASSPQTGDYGYTF
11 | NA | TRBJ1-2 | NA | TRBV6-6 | TGTGCCAGCAGTTCCGACCCTGGCTACACCTTC | CASSSDPGYTF
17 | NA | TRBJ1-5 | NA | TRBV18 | TGTGCCAGCTCGGCCCCCGGGACAAACACGGGCAATCAGCCCCAGCATTTT | CASSAPGTNTGNQPQHF
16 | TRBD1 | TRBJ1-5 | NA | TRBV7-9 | TGTGCCAGCAGCTTCAGTACAGGGGGCGCCGGTCAGCCCCAGCATTTT | CASSFSTGGAGQPQHF
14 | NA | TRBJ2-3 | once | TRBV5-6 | TGTGCCAGCAGCACGACAGTGCCCCCAGATACGCAGTATTTT | CASSTTVPPDTQYF